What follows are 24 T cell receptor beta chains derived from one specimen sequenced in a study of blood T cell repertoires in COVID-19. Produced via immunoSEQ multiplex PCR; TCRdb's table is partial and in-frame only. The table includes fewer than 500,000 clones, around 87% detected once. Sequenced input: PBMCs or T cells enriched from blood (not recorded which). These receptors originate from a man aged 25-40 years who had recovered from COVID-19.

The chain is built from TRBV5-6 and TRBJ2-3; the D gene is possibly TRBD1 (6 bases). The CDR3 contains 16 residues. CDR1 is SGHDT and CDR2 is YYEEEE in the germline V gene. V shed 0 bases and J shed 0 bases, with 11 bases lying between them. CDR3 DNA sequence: TGTGCCAGCAGCTTGGGGGCAGGGGCTAGCACAGATACGCAGTATTTT. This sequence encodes CASSLGAGASTDTQYF.

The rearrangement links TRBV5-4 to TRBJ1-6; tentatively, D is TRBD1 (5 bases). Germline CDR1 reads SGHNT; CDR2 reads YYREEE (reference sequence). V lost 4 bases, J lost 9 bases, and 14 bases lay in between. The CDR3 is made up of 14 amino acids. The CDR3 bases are TGTGCCAGCAGCGGCGTGGGGGGGGGTTCACCCCTCCACTTT. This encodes CASSGVGGGSPLHF.

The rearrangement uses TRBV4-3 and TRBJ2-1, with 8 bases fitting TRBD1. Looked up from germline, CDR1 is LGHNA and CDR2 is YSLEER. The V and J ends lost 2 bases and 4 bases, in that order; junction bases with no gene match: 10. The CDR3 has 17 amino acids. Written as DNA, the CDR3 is TGCGCCAGCAGCCAAACATCGCTCGGACAGGGATACAATGAGCAGTTCTTC. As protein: CASSQTSLGQGYNEQFF.

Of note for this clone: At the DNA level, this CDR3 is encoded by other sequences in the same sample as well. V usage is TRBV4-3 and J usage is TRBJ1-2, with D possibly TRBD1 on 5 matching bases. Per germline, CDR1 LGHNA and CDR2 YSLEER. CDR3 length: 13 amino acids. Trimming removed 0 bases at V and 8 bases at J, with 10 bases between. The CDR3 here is CASSQDRGGGYTF. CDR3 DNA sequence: TGCGCCAGCAGCCAAGATAGGGGTGGAGGCTACACCTTC.

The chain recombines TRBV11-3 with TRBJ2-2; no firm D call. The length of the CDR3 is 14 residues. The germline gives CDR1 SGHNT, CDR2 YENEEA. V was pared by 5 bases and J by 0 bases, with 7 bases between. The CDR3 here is CASSASANTGELFF. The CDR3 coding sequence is TGTGCCAGCAGCGCGAGCGCGAACACCGGGGAGCTGTTTTTT.

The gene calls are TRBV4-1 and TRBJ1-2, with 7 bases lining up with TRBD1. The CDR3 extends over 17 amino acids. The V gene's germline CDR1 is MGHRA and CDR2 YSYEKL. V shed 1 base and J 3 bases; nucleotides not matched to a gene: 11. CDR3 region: CASSQVVTGRRDYGYTF. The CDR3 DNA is TGCGCCAGCAGCCAAGTGGTGACAGGGCGGCGGGACTATGGCTACACCTTC.

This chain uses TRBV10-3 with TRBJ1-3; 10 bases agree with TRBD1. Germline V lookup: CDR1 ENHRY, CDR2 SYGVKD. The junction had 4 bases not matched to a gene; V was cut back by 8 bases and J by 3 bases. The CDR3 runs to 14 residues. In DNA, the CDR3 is TGTGCCATCGGGACAGGGGTAGTTGGAAACACCATATATTTT. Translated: CAIGTGVVGNTIYF.

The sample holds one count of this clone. The CDR3 is CSAWENPIQYF. For the CDR3, the DNA is TGCAGTGCTTGGGAGAACCCAATTCAGTACTTC. The chain combines TRBV20-1 with TRBJ2-4; weak D call: TRBD2 (5 bases). CDR1 is DFQATT and CDR2 is SNEGSKA in the germline V gene (reference sequence). This CDR3 is 11 amino acids long. V was clipped by 5 bases and J by 10 bases, with 12 bases between them.

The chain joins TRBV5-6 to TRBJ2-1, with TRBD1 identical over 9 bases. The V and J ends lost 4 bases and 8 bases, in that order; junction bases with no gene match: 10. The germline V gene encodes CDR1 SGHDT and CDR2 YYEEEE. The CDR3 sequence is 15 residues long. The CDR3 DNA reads TGTGCCAGCAGCCCGGGACAGGGACGGTTTGATGAGCAGTTCTTC. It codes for CASSPGQGRFDEQFF.

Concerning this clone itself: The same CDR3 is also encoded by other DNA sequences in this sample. CDR3 bases: TGTGCCAGCAGCGTAGGGCAGGGCAATCAGCCCCAGCATTTT. This codes for CASSVGQGNQPQHF. The chain is built from TRBV9 and TRBJ1-5; D call uncertain. Trimming shortened V by 0 bases and J by 2 bases, and 6 bases separated the two germline ends. There are 14 residues in the CDR3. From germline, CDR1 is SGDLS and CDR2 YYNGEE.

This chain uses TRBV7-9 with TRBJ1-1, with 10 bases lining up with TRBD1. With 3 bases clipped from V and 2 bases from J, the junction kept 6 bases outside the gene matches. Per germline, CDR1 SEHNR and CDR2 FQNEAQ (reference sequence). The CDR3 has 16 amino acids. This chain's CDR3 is CASSFNRDRGNTEAFF. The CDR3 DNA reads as TGTGCCAGCAGCTTTAACCGGGACAGGGGAAACACTGAAGCTTTCTTT. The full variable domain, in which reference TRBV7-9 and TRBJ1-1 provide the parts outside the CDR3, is DTGVSQNPRHKITKRGQNVTFRCDPISEHNRLYWYRQTLGQGPEFLTYFQNEAQLEKSRLLSDRFSAERPKGSFSTLEIQRTEQGDSAMYLCASSFNRDRGNTEAFFGQGTRLTVV.

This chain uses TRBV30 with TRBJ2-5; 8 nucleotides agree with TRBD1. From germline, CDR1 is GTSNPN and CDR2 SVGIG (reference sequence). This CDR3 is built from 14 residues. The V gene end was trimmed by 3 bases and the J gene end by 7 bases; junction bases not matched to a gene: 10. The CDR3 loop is CAWRATGAMGTQYF. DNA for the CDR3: TGTGCCTGGAGGGCGACAGGGGCAATGGGGACCCAGTACTTC.

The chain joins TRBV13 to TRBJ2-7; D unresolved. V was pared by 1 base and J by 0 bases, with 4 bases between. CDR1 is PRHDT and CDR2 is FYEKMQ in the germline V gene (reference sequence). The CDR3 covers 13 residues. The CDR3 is CASSLAYSYEQYF. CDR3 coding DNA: TGTGCCAGCAGCTTAGCCTACTCCTACGAGCAGTACTTC.

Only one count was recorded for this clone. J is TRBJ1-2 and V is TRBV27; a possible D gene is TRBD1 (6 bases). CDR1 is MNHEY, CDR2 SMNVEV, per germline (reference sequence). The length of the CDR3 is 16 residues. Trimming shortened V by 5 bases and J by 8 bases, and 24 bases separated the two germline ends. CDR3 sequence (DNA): TGTGCCAGCAGTCCCTCACAGGGTGAAAGTCCTATCGGCTACACCTTC. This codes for CASSPSQGESPIGYTF.

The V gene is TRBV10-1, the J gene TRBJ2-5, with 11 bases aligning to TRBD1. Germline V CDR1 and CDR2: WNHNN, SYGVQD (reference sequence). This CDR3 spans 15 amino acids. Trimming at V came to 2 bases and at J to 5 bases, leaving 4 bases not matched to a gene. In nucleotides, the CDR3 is TGCGCCAGCAGTGAGGGACAGGGGGCCGGGGAGACCCAGTACTTC. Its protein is CASSEGQGAGETQYF.

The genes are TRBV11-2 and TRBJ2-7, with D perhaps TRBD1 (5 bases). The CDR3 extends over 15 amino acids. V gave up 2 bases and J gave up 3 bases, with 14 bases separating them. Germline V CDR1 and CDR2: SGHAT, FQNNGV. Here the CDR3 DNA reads TGTGCCAGCAGCTTAAACCTTCAGGGTGTCTACGAGCAGTACTTC. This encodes CASSLNLQGVYEQYF.

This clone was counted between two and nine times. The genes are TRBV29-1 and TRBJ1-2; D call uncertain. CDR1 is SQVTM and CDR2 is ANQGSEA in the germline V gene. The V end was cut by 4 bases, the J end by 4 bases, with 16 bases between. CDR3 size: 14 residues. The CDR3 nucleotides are TGCAGCGTTGCTCGAGAGGGAGGGCCCTATGGCTACACCTTC. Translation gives CSVAREGGPYGYTF.

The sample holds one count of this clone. Here the CDR3 reads CASSGTGATDTQYF. CDR3 sequence (DNA): TGTGCCAGCAGCGGGACAGGGGCCACAGATACGCAGTATTTT. The V call is TRBV3-1 (or the pseudogene TRBV3-2), the J call TRBJ2-3, with TRBD1 matching over 10 bases. CDR1 and CDR2 (germline): LGHDT, YNNKEL (reference sequence). The CDR3 totals 14 residues. Trimming cost V 5 bases and J 2 bases; bases outside gene matches: 1.

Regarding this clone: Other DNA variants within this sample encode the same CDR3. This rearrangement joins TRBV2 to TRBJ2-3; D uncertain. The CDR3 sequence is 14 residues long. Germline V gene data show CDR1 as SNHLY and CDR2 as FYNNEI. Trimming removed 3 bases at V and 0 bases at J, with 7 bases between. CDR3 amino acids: CASSESRSTDTQYF. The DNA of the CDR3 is TGTGCCAGCAGTGAGAGCAGGAGCACAGATACGCAGTATTTT.

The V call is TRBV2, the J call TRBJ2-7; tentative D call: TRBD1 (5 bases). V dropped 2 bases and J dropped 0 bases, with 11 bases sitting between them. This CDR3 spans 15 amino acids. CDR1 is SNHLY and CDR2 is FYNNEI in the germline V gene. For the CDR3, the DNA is TGTGCCAGCAGTGAACAAGGACAACCCTCCTACGAGCAGTACTTC. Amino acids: CASSEQGQPSYEQYF.

DNA of the CDR3: TGTGCCTGGAGTGAGGGTGGGGGGAAAGGAGCTTTCTTT. Protein product: CAWSEGGGKGAFF. The chain combines TRBV30 with TRBJ1-1; perhaps TRBD1 as D (5 bases). Trimming removed 1 base from V and 10 bases from J, with 16 bases in between. From germline, CDR1 is GTSNPN and CDR2 SVGIG (reference sequence). The CDR3 is 13 amino acids. The variable domain in full, with the rest retrieved from reference TRBV30 and TRBJ1-1, is SQTIHQWPATLVQPVGSPLSLECTVEGTSNPNLYWYRQAAGRGLQLLFYSVGIGQISSEVPQNLSASRPQDRQFILSSKKLLLSDSGFYLCAWSEGGGKGAFFGQGTRLTVV.

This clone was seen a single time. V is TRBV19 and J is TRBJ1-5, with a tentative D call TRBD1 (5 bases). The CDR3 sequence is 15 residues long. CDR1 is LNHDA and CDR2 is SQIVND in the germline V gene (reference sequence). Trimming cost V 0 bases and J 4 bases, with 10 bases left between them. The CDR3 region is CASSIEDSHNQPQHF. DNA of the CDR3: TGTGCCAGTAGTATAGAAGACAGCCATAATCAGCCCCAGCATTTT.

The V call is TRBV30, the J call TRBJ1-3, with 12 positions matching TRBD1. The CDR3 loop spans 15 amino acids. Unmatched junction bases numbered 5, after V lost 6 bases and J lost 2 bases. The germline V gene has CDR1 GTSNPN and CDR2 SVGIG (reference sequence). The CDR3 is CACSRDRGPGNTIYF. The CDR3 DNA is TGTGCCTGCAGCCGGGACAGGGGGCCTGGAAACACCATATATTTT.

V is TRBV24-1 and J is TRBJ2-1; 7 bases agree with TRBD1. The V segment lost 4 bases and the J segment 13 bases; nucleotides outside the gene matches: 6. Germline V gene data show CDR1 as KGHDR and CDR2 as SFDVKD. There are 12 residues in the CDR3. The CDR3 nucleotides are TGTGCCACCAGTGAACCGGGACAGCCCCAGTTCTTC. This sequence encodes CATSEPGQPQFF.